Listed here are 23 T cell receptor beta chains from one sample, sequenced in a study of T cell responses to AZD1222 COVID-19 vaccine. The protocol was immunoSEQ multiplex PCR, while the TCRdb copy is restricted to in-frame clones and leaves out a portion. The sample carries roughly 140,000 clones, roughly 91% recorded once. Material: peripheral blood, obtained on day 0 of AZD1222 vaccination. The receptor source for this set is an adult in good health.

This chain joins TRBV7-9 and TRBJ1-1; TRBD1 is a possible D gene (5 bases). There are 14 residues in the CDR3. Germline V gene sequence: CDR1 SEHNR, CDR2 FQNEAQ (reference sequence). V was pared by 10 bases and J by 3 bases, with 18 bases between. In DNA, the CDR3 is TGTGCCACCTCAAGAGGGGAGGGTTACACTGAAGCTTTCTTT. Translation gives CATSRGEGYTEAFF.

V and J are TRBV19 and TRBJ1-5; TRBD1 matches at 7 bases. V shed 1 base and J 0 bases; nucleotides not matched to a gene: 15. Germline assignment: CDR1 LNHDA and CDR2 SQIVND (reference sequence). The CDR3 has 20 amino acids. CDR3 residues: CASSIGRGLGFMDSNQPQHF. The CDR3 DNA reads TGTGCCAGTAGTATAGGTAGGGGGCTCGGTTTTATGGATAGCAATCAGCCCCAGCATTTT.

This chain's CDR3 is CASSLQGSANTEAFF. Here the CDR3 DNA reads TGCGCCAGCAGCTTGCAGGGATCCGCGAACACTGAAGCTTTCTTT. The V gene is TRBV5-1, the J gene TRBJ1-1, with TRBD1 as a possible D gene (5 bases). Trimming left V 1 base short and J 1 base short, with 11 bases between. This CDR3 comprises 15 residues. The germline V gene encodes CDR1 SGHRS and CDR2 YFSETQ. Full variable domain (outside the CDR3, taken from reference TRBV5-1 and TRBJ1-1): KAGVTQTPRYLIKTRGQQVTLSCSPISGHRSVSWYQQTPGQGLQFLFEYFSETQRNKGNFPGRFSGRQFSNSRSEMNVSTLELGDSALYLCASSLQGSANTEAFFGQGTRLTVV.

This chain joins TRBV6-6 and TRBJ2-2; no definite D call. The CDR3 sequence is 12 residues long. CDR1 is MNHNY, CDR2 SVGAGI, per germline (reference sequence). Trimming shortened V by 7 bases and J by 6 bases, and 9 bases separated the two germline ends. CDR3 protein: CASIDLPGELFF. CDR3 DNA: TGTGCCAGCATAGATTTACCCGGGGAGCTGTTTTTT.

J is TRBJ1-3 and V is TRBV6-2 or TRBV6-3, with TRBD1 identical over 9 bases. CDR1 is MNHEY, CDR2 SVGEGT, per germline. V dropped 4 bases and J dropped 4; count of bases not matched to a gene: 2. The CDR3 runs 14 residues. In DNA form, the CDR3 reads TGTGCCAGCAGTTCGGGACAGGGAGGAAACACCATATATTTT. It specifies CASSSGQGGNTIYF.

This chain joins TRBV21-1 and TRBJ1-1; the DNA was not compared with TRBD1, the D call given in the table. TRBV21-1 corresponds to a pseudogene. The CDR3 length is 14 residues. CDR3 protein: CASRKNRGMAEAFF. The CDR3 DNA is TGTGCCAGCAGGAAAAACAGGGGTATGGCTGAAGCTTTCTTT.

The V and J genes are TRBV4-3 and TRBJ2-3; either TRBD1 or TRBD2 may fit D (5 bases each). V was clipped by 6 bases and J by 4 bases, with 14 bases between them. The length of the CDR3 is 14 residues. Germline V gene data show CDR1 as LGHNA and CDR2 as YSLEER. In nucleotides, the CDR3 is TGCGCCAGCAGGAGGGGCCCGGGCGCAGATACGCAGTATTTT. Translating gives CASRRGPGADTQYF.

The chain couples TRBV9 to TRBJ1-1; possible D gene TRBD1, 6 bases. The CDR3 consists of 14 residues. Germline-derived CDR1 and CDR2 are SGDLS and YYNGEE. The germline V and J ends were trimmed by 2 bases and 0 bases, with 8 bases remaining between them. The CDR3 loop is CASSVWDMNTEAFF. CDR3 in DNA: TGTGCCAGCAGCGTCTGGGACATGAACACTGAAGCTTTCTTT. Based on the CDR3 plus reference TRBV9 and TRBJ1-1, the full variable domain is DSGVTQTPKHLITATGQRVTLRCSPRSGDLSVYWYQQSLDQGLQFLIQYYNGEERAKGNILERFSAQQFPDLHSELNLSSLELGDSALYFCASSVWDMNTEAFFGQGTRLTVV.

The CDR3 coding sequence is TGTGCCAGCTCACCACCATCCCTGAGGGGCACTGAAGCTTTCTTT. It codes for CASSPPSLRGTEAFF. V and J are TRBV18 and TRBJ1-1; the D gene is possibly TRBD1 (5 bases). This CDR3 contains 15 residues. Trimming stripped 0 bases from V and 4 bases from J, with 12 bases between. Germline CDR1 is KGHSH and CDR2 is LQKENI.

The chain links TRBV6-2 or TRBV6-3 to TRBJ2-1; 11 bases are a match to TRBD2. Trimming at V came to 0 bases and at J to 0 bases, leaving 10 bases not matched to a gene. CDR3 size: 20 residues. Germline CDR1 and CDR2: MNHEY and SVGEGT. The CDR3 is CASSYSPGLAALSSYNEQFF. CDR3 nucleotide sequence: TGTGCCAGCAGTTACTCACCGGGACTAGCGGCCCTGAGCTCCTACAATGAGCAGTTCTTC.

This sequence joins TRBV6-5 and TRBJ2-2; D gene uncertain. The CDR3 is 11 residues long. V lost 2 bases and J 8 bases, leaving 3 bases between the germline ends. In germline, CDR1 is MNHEY, CDR2 SVGAGI. CDR3 DNA: TGTGCCAGCAGTTACCTAGGGGAGCTGTTTTTT. This sequence encodes CASSYLGELFF.

V usage is TRBV29-1 and J usage is TRBJ1-1, with unresolved D. Per the germline V gene, CDR1 is SQVTM and CDR2 is ANQGSEA. CDR3 length: 13 residues. Trimming removed 8 bases from V and 3 bases from J, with 16 bases in between. CDR3 residues: CSTSLQRHTEAFF. CDR3 DNA: TGCAGCACTTCCCTTCAGAGGCACACTGAAGCTTTCTTT.

V and J are TRBV5-1 and TRBJ1-1, with D possibly being TRBD1 (5 bases). CDR3 length: 14 residues. V gave up 7 bases and J gave up 1 base, with 14 bases separating them. Looked up from germline, CDR1 is SGHRS and CDR2 is YFSETQ. The CDR3 reads CASFTTGPNTEAFF. CDR3 DNA sequence: TGCGCCAGCTTCACCACGGGGCCGAACACTGAAGCTTTCTTT.

The chain carries TRBV19 and TRBJ2-7; D not resolved. V was cut by 0 bases and J by 0 bases, with 9 bases left in between. The germline V gene has CDR1 LNHDA and CDR2 SQIVND (reference sequence). The CDR3 is made up of 15 amino acids. CDR3 bases: TGTGCCAGTAGTATAGATGACCGGCCCTCCTACGAGCAGTACTTC. Amino acid sequence: CASSIDDRPSYEQYF.

V gene TRBV15 combines with J gene TRBJ1-1; possibly TRBD1 for D (5 bases). Germline-derived CDR1 and CDR2 are LNHNV and YYDKDF (reference sequence). Trimming pared 3 bases from V and 5 bases from J, leaving 10 bases between. The CDR3 extends over 13 amino acids. CDR3 sequence reads: CATSRPGRTEAFF. The CDR3 nucleotides read TGTGCCACCAGCAGGCCGGGGCGGACTGAAGCTTTCTTT. Together with reference TRBV15 and TRBJ1-1, the CDR3 gives the full variable domain: DAMVIQNPRYQVTQFGKPVTLSCSQTLNHNVMYWYQQKSSQAPKLLFHYYDKDFNNEADTPDNFQSRRPNTSFCFLDIRSPGLGDTAMYLCATSRPGRTEAFFGQGTRLTVV.

This sequence joins TRBV19 and TRBJ2-6; unclear D gene. V gave up 6 bases and J gave up 4 bases, with 10 bases separating them. The CDR3 sequence is 14 residues long. From germline, CDR1 is LNHDA and CDR2 SQIVND (reference sequence). This CDR3 reads CASRMNRGANVLTF. The CDR3 nucleotides are TGTGCCAGTAGGATGAATAGAGGGGCCAACGTCCTGACTTTC.

The chain couples TRBV4-3 to TRBJ2-7; D possibly corresponds to TRBD2 (5 bases). Germline-derived CDR1 and CDR2 are LGHNA and YSLEER. Trimming left V 4 bases short and J 10 bases short, with 17 bases between. The CDR3 is 13 amino acids. The CDR3 loop is CASSRAPGEAQYF. Written as DNA, the CDR3 is TGCGCCAGCAGCCGGGCCCCCGGGGAAGCACAGTACTTC.

Regarding this clone: The same CDR3 arises from other DNA sequences in this sample as well. The chain combines TRBV7-2 with TRBJ1-2; D is ambiguous. This CDR3 has 11 residues. Germline CDR1 SGHTA, CDR2 FQGNSA. Trimming removed 4 bases at V and 2 bases at J, with 2 bases between. DNA of the CDR3: TGTGCCAGCAGCTCAAACTATGGCTACACCTTC. This sequence encodes CASSSNYGYTF. The full variable domain, rest sourced from reference TRBV7-2 and TRBJ1-2, is GAGVSQSPSNKVTEKGKDVELRCDPISGHTALYWYRQSLGQGLEFLIYFQGNSAPDKSGLPSDRFSAERTGGSVSTLTIQRTQQEDSAVYLCASSSNYGYTFGSGTRLTVV.

The rearrangement uses TRBV3-1 (or the pseudogene TRBV3-2) and TRBJ2-7, with D possibly being TRBD2 (6 bases). Germline CDR1 and CDR2: LGHDT and YNNKEL (reference sequence). Trimming cost V 0 bases and J 2 bases, with 14 bases left between them. The CDR3 loop spans 16 amino acids. CDR3 region: CASSQDGGTPTYEQYF. CDR3 bases: TGTGCCAGCAGCCAAGATGGGGGGACTCCGACCTACGAGCAGTACTTC.

This chain connects TRBV19 to TRBJ1-2; the match to TRBD1 covers 9 bases. The CDR3 is 15 amino acids. The germline gives CDR1 LNHDA, CDR2 SQIVND (reference sequence). V was pared by 5 bases and J by 4 bases, with 8 bases of the junction left unmatched. CDR3 sequence (DNA): TGTGCCAGTAGTCCTTGGACAGGGGAGGCCTATGGCTACACCTTC. Translating it yields CASSPWTGEAYGYTF.

The V call is TRBV9, the J call TRBJ1-6; D is unresolved. Trimming cost V 4 bases and J 2 bases, with 10 bases left between them. Germline loops: CDR1 SGDLS, CDR2 YYNGEE. The CDR3 totals 15 residues. Written as DNA, the CDR3 is TGTGCCAGCAGCTCAGGTAGCGCCTATAATTCACCCCTCCACTTT. Protein: CASSSGSAYNSPLHF.

The CDR3 region is CASSAPGRMQLGTEAFF. The CDR3 DNA follows: TGTGCCAGCAGTGCTCCGGGACGGATGCAACTAGGGACTGAAGCTTTCTTT. This chain connects TRBV6-2 or TRBV6-3 to TRBJ1-1, with D perhaps matching TRBD1 (5 bases). V was pared by 5 bases and J by 5 bases, with 24 bases between. The germline V gene encodes CDR1 MNHEY and CDR2 SVGEGT. The CDR3 sequence is 17 residues long.

The V and J genes are TRBV7-6 and TRBJ2-5; 11 bases match TRBD2. The CDR3 extends over 15 amino acids. The ends lost 5 bases at V and 2 bases at J; junction bases unmatched: 4. CDR1 and CDR2 from the germline V gene are SGHVS and FNYEAQ. The CDR3 spells CASSQRTSGQETQYF. The CDR3 bases are TGTGCCAGCAGCCAGAGGACTAGCGGGCAAGAGACCCAGTACTTC.